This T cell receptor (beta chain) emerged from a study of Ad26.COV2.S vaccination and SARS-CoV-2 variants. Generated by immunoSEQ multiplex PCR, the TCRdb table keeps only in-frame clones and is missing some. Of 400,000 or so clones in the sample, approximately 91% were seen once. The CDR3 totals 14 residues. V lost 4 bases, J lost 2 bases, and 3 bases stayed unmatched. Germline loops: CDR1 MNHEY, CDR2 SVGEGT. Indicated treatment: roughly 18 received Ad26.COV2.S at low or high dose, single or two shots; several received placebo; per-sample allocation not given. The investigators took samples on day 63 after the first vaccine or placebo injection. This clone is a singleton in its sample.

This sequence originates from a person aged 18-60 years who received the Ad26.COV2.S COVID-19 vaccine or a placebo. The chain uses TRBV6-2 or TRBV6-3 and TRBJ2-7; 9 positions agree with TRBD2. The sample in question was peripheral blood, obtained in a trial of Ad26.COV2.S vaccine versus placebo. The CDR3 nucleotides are TGTGCCAGCAGTTTTGTAGCGGGGGCCTACGAGCAGTACTTC. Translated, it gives CASSFVAGAYEQYF.